The TCR beta chain described here comes from a study of cytomegalovirus exposure and HLA in healthy donors. The PCR used 60 Vbeta and 13 Jbeta primers. The repertoire was sequenced with immunoSEQ multiplex PCR; TCRdb's copy has only in-frame clones and lacks some. The table includes about 140,000 clones, less than 80% detected once. The TCR was taken from a woman aged 45-60 years in good health and CMV-seropositive. Material: PBMCs.

The CDR3 is CASSKEVPGHEQYF. The DNA of the CDR3 is TGTGCCAGTAGTAAGGAGGTACCGGGCCACGAGCAGTACTTC. The V gene is TRBV19, the J gene TRBJ2-7; TRBD2 might be the D (5 bases). V gave up 4 bases and J gave up 5 bases, with 15 bases separating them. The CDR3 consists of 14 residues. The V gene's germline CDR1 is LNHDA and CDR2 SQIVND (reference sequence).